This passage covers 30 T cell receptor beta chains from one sample sequenced in a study of radiation and T cells in renal cell carcinoma. Assay used: immunoSEQ multiplex PCR; TCRdb lists only in-frame clones, some missing. The sample includes tens of thousands of clones, 82% of them seen just once. Time point meaning: baseline pretreatment blood. Regarding treatment: 15 Gy SBRT to primary tumor, nephrectomy 4 weeks later. The sequences come from blood, collected from a patient whose treatment included radiotherapy and nephrectomy. The receptors here all came from a man aged 55 to 70 with renal cell carcinoma.

The V call is TRBV7-8, the J call TRBJ2-2; D ambiguous. The germline gives CDR1 SGHVS, CDR2 FQNEAQ. This CDR3 has 13 amino acids. With 5 bases removed from V and 6 bases from J, the gap between germline ends came to 10 bases. Here the CDR3 DNA reads TGTGCCAGCAGCCACACTCGACCCGGGGAGCTGTTTTTT. Its translation is CASSHTRPGELFF. The full variable domain, in which reference TRBV7-8 and TRBJ2-2 provide the parts outside the CDR3, is GAGVSQSPRYKVAKRGQDVALRCDPISGHVSLFWYQQALGQGPEFLTYFQNEAQLDKSGLPSDRFFAERPEGSVSTLKIQRTQQEDSAVYLCASSHTRPGELFFGEGSRLTVL.

The V gene is TRBV4-2, the J gene TRBJ2-5; 14 bases match TRBD2. The J segment lost 1 base and the V segment lost 4 bases, leaving 23 bases of the junction unmatched. Germline V gene data show CDR1 as LGHNA and CDR2 as YNFKEQ. CDR3 length equals 23 residues. CDR3 in DNA: TGTGCCAGCAGCCTCATCCATGCGGGACTAGCGGGAGTCGGGGTGGGGGCCCAAGAGACCCAGTACTTC. This gives the protein CASSLIHAGLAGVGVGAQETQYF.

The chain uses TRBV5-8 and TRBJ2-4; possible D gene TRBD1, 6 bases. CDR1 and CDR2 from the germline V gene are SGHTS and YDEGEE. V was trimmed by 1 base and J by 6 bases, leaving 11 bases between them. The CDR3 runs 14 residues. CDR3 protein: CASSLQGSGNIQYF. CDR3 bases: TGTGCCAGCAGCTTGCAGGGGTCGGGAAACATTCAGTACTTC.

The chain uses TRBV4-1 and TRBJ2-1; perhaps TRBD2 as D (6 bases). The CDR3 extends over 17 amino acids. V dropped 4 bases and J dropped 6 bases, with 22 bases sitting between them. Germline values: CDR1 MGHRA, CDR2 YSYEKL. In DNA, the CDR3 is TGCGCCAGCAGCCTCAGACAGTCGGGACTGTGGGGCAATGAGCAGTTCTTC. This translates into CASSLRQSGLWGNEQFF.

The table lists this clone with a count of one. V gene TRBV14 combines with J gene TRBJ2-1; no definite D call. The CDR3 loop spans 15 amino acids. The germline gives CDR1 SGHDN, CDR2 FVKESK. Deletions cut 0 bases from V and 5 bases from J, with 11 bases between. CDR3 in DNA: TGTGCCAGCAGCCAAGAACTTGGGCCACACAATGAGCAGTTCTTC. Translating gives CASSQELGPHNEQFF.

This chain links TRBV27 with TRBJ2-7; weak D call: TRBD1 (6 bases). Germline lookup yields CDR1 MNHEY and CDR2 SMNVEV (reference sequence). V lost 7 bases to trimming and J lost 5 bases, with 21 bases between them. This CDR3 has 15 residues. The CDR3 sequence: CASTLMQGFGHEQYF. CDR3 sequence (DNA): TGTGCCAGCACCCTCATGCAGGGGTTTGGCCACGAGCAGTACTTC.

The rearrangement joins TRBV5-1 to TRBJ1-2, with 7 positions matching TRBD1. The CDR3 has 14 residues. Unmatched junction bases numbered 5, after V lost 4 bases and J lost 2 bases. Germline V gene lookup returns CDR1 SGHRS and CDR2 YFSETQ. CDR3 coding DNA: TGCGCCAGCAGCCGAACGACAGGGAACTATGGCTACACCTTC. Protein: CASSRTTGNYGYTF. The full variable domain, rest sourced from reference TRBV5-1 and TRBJ1-2, is KAGVTQTPRYLIKTRGQQVTLSCSPISGHRSVSWYQQTPGQGLQFLFEYFSETQRNKGNFPGRFSGRQFSNSRSEMNVSTLELGDSALYLCASSRTTGNYGYTFGSGTRLTVV.

The chain has TRBV7-2 and TRBJ2-7; TRBD1 agrees at 12 bases. Germline V gene sequence: CDR1 SGHTA, CDR2 FQGNSA. Trimming took 5 bases from V and 7 from J; bases not matched to a gene: 15. The length of the CDR3 is 17 residues. In DNA, the CDR3 is TGTGCCAGCAGCCACACCCCGGCGGGACAGGGGGCTGAAGAGCAGTACTTC. Amino acid sequence: CASSHTPAGQGAEEQYF.

This rearrangement joins TRBV7-6 to TRBJ2-7; possible D gene TRBD1, 5 bases. Per the germline V gene, CDR1 is SGHVS and CDR2 is FNYEAQ. V was cut by 5 bases and J by 4 bases, with 21 bases left in between. There are 16 residues in the CDR3. CDR3: CASSRATDMPVYEQYF. Written as DNA, the CDR3 is TGTGCCAGCAGCCGCGCGACGGACATGCCCGTGTACGAGCAGTACTTC.

The chain has TRBV2 and TRBJ2-1, with D possibly matching TRBD2 (6 bases). This CDR3 contains 21 residues. The germline V gene encodes CDR1 SNHLY and CDR2 FYNNEI. Trimming took off 8 bases at V and 0 bases at J, with 32 bases between the two ends. CDR3 in DNA: TGTGCCAGCGCAAACCCGGGGAGGCTAGATCTTCGGGAGAGCTCCTACAATGAGCAGTTCTTC. It specifies CASANPGRLDLRESSYNEQFF.

In its sample, this clone was seen a few times. DNA for the CDR3: TGCGCCAGCAGCCTCCGGGATTCACGGATAGATACGCAGTATTTT. Its protein is CASSLRDSRIDTQYF. V gene TRBV5-1 combines with J gene TRBJ2-3; D is possibly TRBD2 (5 bases). CDR1 and CDR2 (germline): SGHRS, YFSETQ. V gave up 4 bases and J gave up 5 bases, with 17 bases separating them. The CDR3 runs to 15 residues.

The gene calls are TRBV5-1 and TRBJ2-3; D is undetermined. Per the germline V gene, CDR1 is SGHRS and CDR2 is YFSETQ. The CDR3 runs 12 residues. V lost 0 bases and J 5 bases, leaving 4 bases between the germline ends. CDR3 DNA: TGCGCCAGCAGCTTGGTCGGAGATACGCAGTATTTT. It encodes CASSLVGDTQYF.

The rearrangement joins TRBV5-4 to TRBJ1-3; D gene unclear. CDR3 length: 16 residues. Germline V gene data show CDR1 as SGHNT and CDR2 as YYREEE (reference sequence). V dropped 0 bases and J dropped 0 bases, with 10 bases sitting between them. CDR3 protein: CASSLAAVHSGNTIYF. The CDR3 region has the DNA TGTGCCAGCAGCTTGGCCGCGGTACACTCTGGAAACACCATATATTTT.

V gene TRBV5-6 combines with J gene TRBJ2-5; D may be TRBD2 (6 bases). The V gene's germline CDR1 is SGHDT and CDR2 YYEEEE. V was shortened by 5 bases and J by 0 bases, with 17 bases between the two germline ends. The CDR3 has 16 residues. The CDR3 loop is CASSPSTGLYQETQYF. As DNA, the CDR3 is TGTGCCAGCAGTCCCTCCACGGGACTCTACCAAGAGACCCAGTACTTC.

This sequence joins TRBV28 and TRBJ1-5; D is ambiguous. The CDR3 covers 16 residues. Germline values: CDR1 MDHEN, CDR2 SYDVKM. The V gene lost 6 bases and the J gene lost 0 bases, with 15 bases spanning the gap. The CDR3 DNA is TGTGCCAGCAGACCCATGGGGAGTCATAGCAATCAGCCCCAGCATTTT. This codes for CASRPMGSHSNQPQHF.

The chain is built from TRBV9 and TRBJ2-1, with D tentatively TRBD1 or TRBD2 (5 bases each). V was trimmed by 4 bases and J by 6 bases, leaving 20 bases between them. Germline CDR1 reads SGDLS; CDR2 reads YYNGEE. The CDR3 is made up of 16 amino acids. The CDR3 region is CASSSIPGPYGNEQFF. The CDR3 nucleotides are TGTGCCAGCAGCTCAATACCGGGGCCCTATGGCAATGAGCAGTTCTTC.

V is TRBV2 and J is TRBJ1-2; unclear D gene. The CDR3 loop spans 13 amino acids. The ends were cut back, 6 bases at V and 3 bases at J, with 11 bases in the middle. The germline V gene encodes CDR1 SNHLY and CDR2 FYNNEI. In nucleotides, the CDR3 is TGTGCCAGCAGCCCCAGACAAGACTATGGCTACACCTTC. This codes for CASSPRQDYGYTF. Full variable domain (rest looked up from reference TRBV2 and TRBJ1-2): EPEVTQTPSHQVTQMGQEVILRCVPISNHLYFYWYRQILGQKVEFLVSFYNNEISEKSEIFDDQFSVERPDGSNFTLKIRSTKLEDSAMYFCASSPRQDYGYTFGSGTRLTVV.

This clone has just one count. The V call is TRBV6-1, the J call TRBJ2-7, with D perhaps TRBD2 (7 bases). CDR3 length: 15 amino acids. The germline gives CDR1 MNHNS, CDR2 SASEGT. Between the trimmed V and J ends, which lost 6 bases and 3 bases, there was a span of 18 bases. CDR3 in DNA: TGTGCCAGCAGCCCGGGGGGCAGGGGTTACTACGAGCAGTACTTC. The encoded protein is CASSPGGRGYYEQYF.

The chain carries TRBV7-2 and TRBJ2-5; D is unresolved. The germline V gene has CDR1 SGHTA and CDR2 FQGNSA. Trimming took 0 bases from V and 4 from J, leaving 15 bases between them. This CDR3 comprises 16 residues. The CDR3 region has the DNA TGTGCCAGCAGCTTAGCCCCCGGTTGGACCGGAGAGACCCAGTACTTC. Its translation is CASSLAPGWTGETQYF.

The gene calls are TRBV7-2 and TRBJ2-7, with TRBD1 matching 8 bases. There are 15 residues in the CDR3. CDR1 is SGHTA, CDR2 FQGNSA, per germline. The trim removed 1 base at V and 3 bases at J, leaving 5 bases unmatched. The CDR3 is CASSLVPGQGYEQYF. For the CDR3, the DNA is TGTGCCAGCAGCTTAGTCCCAGGACAGGGCTACGAGCAGTACTTC.

J is TRBJ2-4 and V is TRBV10-1, with a tentative D call TRBD2 (6 bases). Looked up from germline, CDR1 is WNHNN and CDR2 is SYGVQD (reference sequence). The CDR3 extends over 16 amino acids. V was pared by 2 bases and J by 3 bases, with 14 bases between. The CDR3 region has the DNA TGCGCCAGCAGTGAGGTGCAGGGAGGAGGCAAAAACATTCAGTACTTC. The encoded protein is CASSEVQGGGKNIQYF.

The chain combines TRBV30 with TRBJ2-5, with D possibly being TRBD2 (5 bases). This CDR3 has 14 residues. Germline V lookup: CDR1 GTSNPN, CDR2 SVGIG (reference sequence). Trimming shortened V by 0 bases and J by 2 bases, and 10 bases separated the two germline ends. CDR3 DNA sequence: TGTGCCTGGAGTGTTAGCGATACTCAAGAGACCCAGTACTTC. The encoded protein is CAWSVSDTQETQYF.

The chain has TRBV28 and TRBJ2-5, with 7 bases fitting TRBD2. Germline CDR1 MDHEN, CDR2 SYDVKM. Trimming at V came to 3 bases and at J to 1 base, leaving 5 bases not matched to a gene. The CDR3 contains 15 residues. The CDR3 spells CASSFLREGQETQYF. The CDR3, as DNA: TGTGCCAGCAGTTTTCTAAGGGAGGGCCAAGAGACCCAGTACTTC.

V gene TRBV5-3 combines with J gene TRBJ2-5, with D uncertain. TRBV5-3 carries the ORF label, with uncertain function. The V end lost 2 bases, the J end lost 5 bases, and 7 bases lay between the germline ends. The CDR3 sequence is 12 residues long. CDR3 nucleotides: TGTGCCAGAAGCTTCCCGCGGGAGACCCAGTACTTC. Translated: CARSFPRETQYF.

This chain links TRBV9 with TRBJ2-7; tentative D call: TRBD2 (6 bases). The CDR3 runs 16 residues. CDR1 is SGDLS, CDR2 YYNGEE, per germline. Deletions cut 0 bases from V and 2 bases from J, with 15 bases between. This CDR3 reads CASSVVGGGTPYEQYF. The DNA of the CDR3 is TGTGCCAGCAGCGTAGTGGGGGGAGGAACTCCCTACGAGCAGTACTTC.

The V gene is TRBV19, the J gene TRBJ2-5, with 7 bases fitting TRBD2. The length of the CDR3 is 16 residues. V lost 3 bases, J lost 2 bases, and 9 bases stayed unmatched. CDR1 and CDR2 from the germline V gene are LNHDA and SQIVND (reference sequence). CDR3 loop: CASSIMRGGEQETQYF. The CDR3 DNA is TGTGCCAGTAGTATTATGAGGGGAGGGGAACAAGAGACCCAGTACTTC.

This chain joins TRBV29-1 and TRBJ2-5; TRBD2 might be the D (5 bases). The CDR3 length is 13 residues. Germline values: CDR1 SQVTM, CDR2 ANQGSEA. With 4 bases removed from V and 0 bases from J, the gap between germline ends came to 9 bases. The CDR3 protein is CSVGTSDQETQYF. Written as DNA, the CDR3 is TGCAGCGTTGGGACTTCGGACCAAGAGACCCAGTACTTC.

The chain combines TRBV11-3 with TRBJ2-5, with a tentative D call TRBD1 (5 bases). The CDR3 runs 13 residues. V gave up 3 bases and J gave up 3 bases, with 8 bases separating them. Germline CDR1 and CDR2: SGHNT and YENEEA. The CDR3 loop is CASSLMTEETQYF. In nucleotides, the CDR3 is TGTGCCAGCAGCTTGATGACAGAAGAGACCCAGTACTTC.

This rearrangement joins TRBV14 to TRBJ2-7, with 8 bases that match TRBD1. Germline V gene lookup returns CDR1 SGHDN and CDR2 FVKESK. J lost 2 bases, V lost 8 bases, and 5 bases had no gene match. The CDR3 has 13 residues. This CDR3 reads CASGNRGTYEQYF. In nucleotides, the CDR3 is TGTGCCAGCGGAAACAGGGGGACCTACGAGCAGTACTTC. Complete variable domain (other parts from reference TRBV14 and TRBJ2-7): EAGVTQFPSHSVIEKGQTVTLRCDPISGHDNLYWYRRVMGKEIKFLLHFVKESKQDESGMPNNRFLAERTGGTYSTLKVQPAELEDSGVYFCASGNRGTYEQYFGPGTRLTVT.

This chain joins TRBV7-6 and TRBJ2-7; TRBD2 is a possible D gene (5 bases). This CDR3 has 16 residues. The germline V gene encodes CDR1 SGHVS and CDR2 FNYEAQ. V was clipped by 1 base and J by 7 bases, with 20 bases between them. CDR3 sequence: CASSLGGAAYTGEQYF. CDR3 in DNA: TGTGCCAGCAGCTTAGGGGGAGCGGCTTACACGGGTGAGCAGTACTTC.